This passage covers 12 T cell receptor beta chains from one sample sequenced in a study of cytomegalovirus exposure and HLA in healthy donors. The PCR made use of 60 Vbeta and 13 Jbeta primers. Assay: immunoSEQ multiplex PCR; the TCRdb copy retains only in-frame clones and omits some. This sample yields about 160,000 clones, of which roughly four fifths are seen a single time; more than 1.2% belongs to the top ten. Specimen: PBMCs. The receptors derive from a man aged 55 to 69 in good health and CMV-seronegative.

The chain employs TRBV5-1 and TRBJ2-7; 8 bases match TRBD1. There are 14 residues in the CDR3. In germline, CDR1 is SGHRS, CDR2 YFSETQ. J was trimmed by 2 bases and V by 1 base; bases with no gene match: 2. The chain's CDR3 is CASSLTGGTYEQYF. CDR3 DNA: TGCGCCAGCAGCTTGACAGGGGGGACCTACGAGCAGTACTTC.

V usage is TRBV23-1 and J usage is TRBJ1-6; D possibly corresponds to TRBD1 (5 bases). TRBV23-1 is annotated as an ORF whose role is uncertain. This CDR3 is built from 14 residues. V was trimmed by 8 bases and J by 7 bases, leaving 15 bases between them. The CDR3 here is CASAGARGNSPLHF. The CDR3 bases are TGCGCCAGCGCCGGGGCCCGGGGGAATTCACCCCTCCACTTT.

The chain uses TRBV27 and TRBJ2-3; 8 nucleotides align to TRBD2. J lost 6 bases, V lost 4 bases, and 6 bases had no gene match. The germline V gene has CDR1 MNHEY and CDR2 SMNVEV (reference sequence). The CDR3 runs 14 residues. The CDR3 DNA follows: TGTGCCAGCAGTTCAACGGGACTAGGGGATACGCAGTATTTT. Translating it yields CASSSTGLGDTQYF.

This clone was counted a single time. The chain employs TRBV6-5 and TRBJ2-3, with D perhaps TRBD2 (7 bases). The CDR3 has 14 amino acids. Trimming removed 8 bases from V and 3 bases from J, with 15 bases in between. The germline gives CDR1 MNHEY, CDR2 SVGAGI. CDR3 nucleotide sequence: TGTGCCAGCCACCGGCGGGGGCGGACAGATACGCAGTATTTT. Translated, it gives CASHRRGRTDTQYF.

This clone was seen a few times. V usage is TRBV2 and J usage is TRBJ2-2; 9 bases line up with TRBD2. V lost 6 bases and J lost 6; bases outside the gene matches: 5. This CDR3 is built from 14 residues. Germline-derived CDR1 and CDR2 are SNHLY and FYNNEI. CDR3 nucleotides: TGTGCCAGCAGGGGGACTAGCAACGCCGGGGAGCTGTTTTTT. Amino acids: CASRGTSNAGELFF.

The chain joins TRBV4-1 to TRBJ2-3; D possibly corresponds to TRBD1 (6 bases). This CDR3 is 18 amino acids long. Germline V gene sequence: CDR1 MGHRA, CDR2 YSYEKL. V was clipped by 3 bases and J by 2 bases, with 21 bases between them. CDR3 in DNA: TGCGCCAGCAGCCAGGGGGTGGACAGCCTAATCTTCACAGATACGCAGTATTTT. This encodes CASSQGVDSLIFTDTQYF.

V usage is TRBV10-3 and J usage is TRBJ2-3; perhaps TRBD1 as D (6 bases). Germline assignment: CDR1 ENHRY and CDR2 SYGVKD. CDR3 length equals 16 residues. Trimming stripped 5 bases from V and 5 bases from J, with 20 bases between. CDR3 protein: CAISYLGTSTGDTQYF. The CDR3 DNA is TGTGCCATCAGTTACCTCGGGACAAGCACGGGAGATACGCAGTATTTT.

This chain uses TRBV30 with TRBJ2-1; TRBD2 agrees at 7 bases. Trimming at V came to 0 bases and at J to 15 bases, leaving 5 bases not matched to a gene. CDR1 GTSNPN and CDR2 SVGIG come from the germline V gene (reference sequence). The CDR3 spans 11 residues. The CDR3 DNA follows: TGTGCCTGGAGTGTGGGAGGGCCCCGGTTCTTC. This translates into CAWSVGGPRFF.

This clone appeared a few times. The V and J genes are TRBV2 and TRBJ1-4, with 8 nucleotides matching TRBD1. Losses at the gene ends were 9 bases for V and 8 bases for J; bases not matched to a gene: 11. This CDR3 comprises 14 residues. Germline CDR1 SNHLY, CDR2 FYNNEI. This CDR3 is CASERQGMTEKLFF. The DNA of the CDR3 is TGTGCCAGTGAAAGACAGGGGATGACGGAAAAACTGTTTTTT. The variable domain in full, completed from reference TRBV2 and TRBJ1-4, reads EPEVTQTPSHQVTQMGQEVILRCVPISNHLYFYWYRQILGQKVEFLVSFYNNEISEKSEIFDDQFSVERPDGSNFTLKIRSTKLEDSAMYFCASERQGMTEKLFFGSGTQLSVL.

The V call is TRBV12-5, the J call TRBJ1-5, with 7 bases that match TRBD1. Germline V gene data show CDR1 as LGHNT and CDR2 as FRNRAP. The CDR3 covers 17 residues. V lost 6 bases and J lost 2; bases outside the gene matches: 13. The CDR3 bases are TGTGCTAGTGGCTTATCAAGGGGGCGCGGGGGCAATCAGCCCCAGCATTTT. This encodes CASGLSRGRGGNQPQHF.

The CDR3 protein is CASGQGNAGELFF. CDR3 nucleotide sequence: TGTGCTTCGGGACAGGGAAACGCCGGGGAGCTGTTTTTT. The chain has TRBV6-5 and TRBJ2-2; TRBD1 agrees at 9 bases. Germline V gene sequence: CDR1 MNHEY, CDR2 SVGAGI. This CDR3 has 13 amino acids.

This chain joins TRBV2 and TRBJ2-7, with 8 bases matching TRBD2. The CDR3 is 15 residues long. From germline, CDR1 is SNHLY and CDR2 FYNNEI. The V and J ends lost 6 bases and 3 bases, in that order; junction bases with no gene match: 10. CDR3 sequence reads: CASREPSGRFYEQYF. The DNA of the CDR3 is TGTGCCAGCAGGGAACCAAGCGGGAGATTCTACGAGCAGTACTTC.